The source of this T cell receptor (beta chain) is a study of vaccination effects on CD4 cells after COVID-19. Whole-study results and caveats: The study found marked clonal contraction of infection- and vaccine-induced clones late after vaccination.

Clones were sequenced by immunoSEQ multiplex PCR, and TCRdb holds only the in-frame ones, with some missing. In the table there are under 55,000 clones, 72% of which are singletons. At the end of less than 12 days of culture, CD4+ T cells were isolated. BNT162b2 vaccine or mRNA-1273 vaccine was given to participants in two doses. V shed 6 bases and J shed 3 bases, with 9 bases lying between them. CDR1 is SEHNR and CDR2 is FQNEAQ in the germline V gene (reference sequence). CDR3 size: 12 residues. This clone appeared a few times. Its antigen remains unidentified. This receptor was identified in a human donor who received a COVID-19 vaccine. Specimen: CD4+ T cells from PBMCs cultured without peptide, collected after COVID-19 vaccination. This rearrangement joins TRBV7-9 to TRBJ2-7; D remains unclear. Written as DNA, the CDR3 is TGTGCCAGCAGTCGACTTTACTACGAGCAGTACTTC. The encoded protein is CASSRLYYEQYF.